Sequencing of this TCR beta chain was carried out in a study of T-cell memory formation after mild COVID-19. General study points: CD8+ contracting clones occupied EMRA, while CD4+ ones occupied mainly CM and EM. Some clones that responded were present in memory (sampled pre-infection), which suggests cross-reactive memory joined.

TCRdb re-analysed the 5' RACE reads in MiXCR, keeping a single row per CDR3 protein. The sample includes about 140,000 distinct CDR3 sequences, approximately 15% of them seen just once. As regards this clonotype: No antigen is known for it.

Looked up from germline, CDR1 is SEHNR and CDR2 is FQNEAQ (reference sequence). The CDR3 covers 15 residues. With 4 bases clipped from V and 4 bases from J, the junction kept 7 bases outside the gene matches. The sequenced material came from PBMCs or a T cell subset sorted from them (not recorded which). This TCR came from an adult woman who had mild COVID-19 (a few samples of this study predate the infection). Cell type and time point are not known. The chain uses TRBV7-9 and TRBJ2-5; 9 bases fit TRBD2. The CDR3 DNA sequence: TGTGCCAGCAGCTCCAGCGGGGGGAACAGAGAGACCCAGTACTTC. Protein: CASSSSGGNRETQYF.